Listed below are T cell receptor beta chains from one sample, sequenced in a study of blood T cell repertoires in COVID-19. The data were produced by immunoSEQ multiplex PCR, yet TCRdb's version contains in-frame clones alone and is incomplete. The sample shows over 600,000 clones, 70% to 90% of them seen only once. Sequencing was carried out using peripheral blood. Receptors originate from a woman under 30 with acute or convalescent COVID-19. CDR3s include the opening cysteine and the closing phenylalanine or tryptophan. A D gene is named only where the DNA matches it firmly.

>TRBJ1-2|.|TRBV5-1
TGCGCCAGCAGCTTTGGCCAGGTTGGATATGGCTACACCTTC
CASSFGQVGYGYTF
>TRBJ2-7|.|TRBV10-3
TGTGCCATCAAGGAGGGAACCTACGAGCAGTACTTC
CAIKEGTYEQYF
>TRBJ1-4|.|TRBV7-8
TGTGCCAGCAGCTCTCGACAGTTAACTGAAAAACTGTTTTTT
CASSSRQLTEKLFF
>TRBJ2-3|TRBD1|TRBV2
TGTGCCAGCGATGGGACAGACACAGATACGCAGTATTTT
CASDGTDTDTQYF
>TRBJ2-2|.|TRBV5-8
TGTGCCAGCAGCTCCTGGCCCGGGGAGCTGTTTTTT
CASSSWPGELFF
>TRBJ1-1|.|TRBV9
TGTGCCAGCAGCGACGGGGGGCCGAACACTGAAGCTTTCTTT
CASSDGGPNTEAFF
>TRBJ1-1|.|TRBV4-3
TGCGCCAGCAGCCAAGGCTTAGTAAGTCAATATGGAGCTTTCTTT
CASSQGLVSQYGAFF
>TRBJ2-3|TRBD2|TRBV5-1
TGCGCCAGCAGCTTCCTTACTAGCGGGGCGACAGATACGCAGTATTTT
CASSFLTSGATDTQYF
>TRBJ2-3|TRBD1|TRBV24-1
TGTGCCACCAGTCCCACGAGACAGGGGGTGGCAGATACGCAGTATTTT
CATSPTRQGVADTQYF
>TRBJ2-7|TRBD1|TRBV3-1/TRBV3-2
TGTGCCAGCAGCCCCGGACAGGGGGGGTTCTCCTACGAGCAGTACTTC
CASSPGQGGFSYEQYF
>TRBJ2-3|TRBD2|TRBV5-4
TGTGCCAGCAGCCTAGCGGGGGGACCCAGAGATACGCAGTATTTT
CASSLAGGPRDTQYF
>TRBJ2-3|TRBD2|TRBV4-3
TGCGCCAGCAGCCAGAATAGCGGACTAGCGGGGGGAGATACGCAGTATTTT
CASSQNSGLAGGDTQYF
>TRBJ1-5|.|TRBV30
TGTGCCTGGAGTCTCCCCGGGGGGGATAGCAATCAGCCCCAGCATTTT
CAWSLPGGDSNQPQHF
>TRBJ2-7|TRBD1|TRBV12-5
TGTGCTAGAGGGGACAGGGGAAGCTACGAGCAGTACTTC
CARGDRGSYEQYF
>TRBJ1-1|.|TRBV3-1/TRBV3-2
TGTGCCAGCAGCCGACAGGAGAACACTGAAGCTTTCTTT
CASSRQENTEAFF
>TRBJ1-1|.|TRBV6-5
TGTGCCAGCACCCCCTCGGGAGGGTACACTGAAGCTTTCTTT
CASTPSGGYTEAFF
>TRBJ2-5|.|TRBV5-1
TGCGCCAGCAGCTTGGCCCCAGGCGACCGAGAGACCCAGTACTTC
CASSLAPGDRETQYF
>TRBJ1-1|.|TRBV14
TGTGCCAGCAGCCAAGTACCTCAAGGGGGTCTAGCTTTCTTT
CASSQVPQGGLAFF
>TRBJ2-3|.|TRBV2
TGTGCCGAGGAGGGAGCAGATACGCAGTATTTT
CAEEGADTQYF
>TRBJ1-2|TRBD1|TRBV5-1
TGCGCCAGCAGCTTGGATGGACAGGGGCACTATGGCTACACCTTC
CASSLDGQGHYGYTF
>TRBJ2-7|.|TRBV21-1
TGTGCCAGCAAGCGAGCGAACCACGAGCAGTACTTC
CASKRANHEQYF